The sequence of this T cell receptor beta chain was determined in a study of T cell responses to AZD1222 COVID-19 vaccine. Only in-frame clones appear in the TCRdb table, and some are missing; sequencing was by immunoSEQ multiplex PCR. The sample carries 200,000 or so clones, about nine tenths recorded once. The CDR3 runs 15 residues. Germline values: CDR1 SGHTA, CDR2 FQGNSA. The germline V and J ends were trimmed by 0 bases and 3 bases, with 9 bases remaining between them. The V and J genes are TRBV7-2 and TRBJ2-1; TRBD2 might be the D (6 bases). The source of this sequence is an adult in good health. The material sequenced was peripheral blood, taken on day 0 of AZD1222 vaccination. This CDR3 reads CASSLATSLYNEQFF. CDR3 nucleotides: TGTGCCAGCAGCTTAGCGACTAGTCTCTACAATGAGCAGTTCTTC.